The source of this T cell receptor beta chain is a study of shared clonotypes between healthy human individuals. The CDR3 is 17 residues long. V dropped 6 bases and J dropped 6; count of bases not matched to a gene: 17. The germline V gene encodes CDR1 SGHTA and CDR2 FQGNSA. Donors included only healthy HIV-negative adults lacking recent acute infections or vaccinations. Together with CD45RO+ cells, CCR7-negative CD45RA+ TemRA cells were included in CD8 memory. Study outcomes and limitations: Sharing across four donors was highest in naive CD4 (roughly 5%) and lowest in memory CD8 (around 0.4%).

Genomic DNA of each subset was evenly split across several immunoSEQ plates. The table came from immunoSEQ multiplex PCR; TCRdb's copy has only in-frame clones and leaves some out. The sample contains about 110,000 clones, 67% of which appear only once. Details on this clone: Its antigen is still unknown.

Sample: memory CD8+ T cells sorted from blood. Sample subset: CD45RO+ cells pooled with CCR7-negative TemRA cells. This clonotype originated in a woman aged 25-40 years in good health. V and J are TRBV7-2 and TRBJ2-1; 7 nucleotides align to TRBD2. CDR3 amino acids: CASRTGRWEGLGNEQFF. CDR3 DNA sequence: TGTGCCAGCAGGACGGGGCGGTGGGAGGGCCTAGGCAATGAGCAGTTCTTC.